Sequencing of this TCR beta chain was carried out in a study of cytomegalovirus exposure and HLA in healthy donors. Overall study results and limits: One later analysis, an examination of the roughly 130 validation repertoires, found that first-cohort TCR clusters tended to co-occur in them. A list of approximately 160 TCR beta chains associated with cytomegalovirus was given.

Repertoires were generated with immunoSEQ multiplex PCR, while TCRdb's copy carries only in-frame clones and drops some. The data hold under 250,000 clones, with roughly 81% observed a single time. The CDR3 totals 13 residues. Germline V lookup: CDR1 SGHRS, CDR2 YFSETQ. V lost 4 bases and J 0 bases, leaving 7 bases between the germline ends. This clone showed up just a few times. Its specificity is not known. Sequenced: PBMCs. The clonotype was recovered from a woman aged 25 to 39 in good health and CMV-seronegative. The J gene is TRBJ1-2, the V gene TRBV5-1; D unresolved. CDR3 nucleotides: TGCGCCAGCAGCCAAACAGCTAACTATGGCTACACCTTC. Translated, it gives CASSQTANYGYTF.